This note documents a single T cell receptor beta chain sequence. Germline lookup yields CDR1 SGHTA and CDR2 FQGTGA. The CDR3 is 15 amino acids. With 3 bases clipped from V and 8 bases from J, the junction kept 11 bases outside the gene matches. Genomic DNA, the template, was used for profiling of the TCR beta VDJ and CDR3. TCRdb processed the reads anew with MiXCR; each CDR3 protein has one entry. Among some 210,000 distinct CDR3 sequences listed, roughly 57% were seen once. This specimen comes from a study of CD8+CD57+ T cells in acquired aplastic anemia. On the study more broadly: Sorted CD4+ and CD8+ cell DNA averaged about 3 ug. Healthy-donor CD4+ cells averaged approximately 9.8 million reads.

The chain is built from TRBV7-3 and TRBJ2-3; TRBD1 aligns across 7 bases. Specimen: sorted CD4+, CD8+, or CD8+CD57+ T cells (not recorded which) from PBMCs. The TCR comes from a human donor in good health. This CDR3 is CASSLRQGELGTQYF. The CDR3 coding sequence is TGTGCCAGCAGCTTGCGGCAGGGGGAATTGGGTACGCAGTATTTT.